Listed here is a single T cell receptor beta chain. The data were obtained in a study of blood T cell repertoires in COVID-19. Sequencing used immunoSEQ multiplex PCR; TCRdb keeps in-frame clones, though not all of them. The table lists about 150,000 clones, about four fifths of them singletons, with 3% to 3.5% in the top ten. V gave up 1 base and J gave up 0 bases; unmatched junction bases: 0. The CDR3 has 16 residues. The germline V gene encodes CDR1 KGHSH and CDR2 LQKENI. Sequenced: peripheral blood. The TCR was taken from a woman aged 80 or over with acute or convalescent COVID-19. The gene calls are TRBV18 and TRBJ2-3, with 11 bases matching TRBD2. CDR3 residues: CASSPLAGGSTDTQYF. The CDR3 coding sequence is TGTGCCAGCTCACCACTAGCGGGGGGGAGCACAGATACGCAGTATTTT. Full variable domain (outside the CDR3, taken from reference TRBV18 and TRBJ2-3): NAGVMQNPRHLVRRRGQEARLRCSPMKGHSHVYWYRQLPEEGLKFMVYLQKENIIDESGMPKERFSAEFPKEGPSILRIQQVVRGDSAAYFCASSPLAGGSTDTQYFGPGTRLTVL.